The sequence of this TCR beta chain was determined in a study of T cells in Graves' hyperthyroidism and ophthalmopathy. Study-wide points: Model-based prediction identified ophthalmopathy a median around 6.5 months prior to its onset.

A note on this clonotype: Its antigen is unidentified.

RNA transcripts gave rise to amplified TCR beta CDR3 regions. When the TCR CDR3 underwent first-round RT-PCR, the HTBI primer set was used. TCRdb re-derived calls from the multiplex PCR reads in MiXCR, one entry per CDR3 protein. Seen here are about 640,000 distinct CDR3 sequences, 20% to 25% observed once, and the top ten hold 34%. The CDR3 totals 12 residues. The germline V and J ends were trimmed by 2 bases and 8 bases, with 9 bases remaining between them. The germline CDR1 and CDR2 sequences are MDHEN and SYDVKM. Diagnosis rested on symptoms, serum thyroxine and TRAb, thyroid ultrasound, and orbital computed tomography.

Sequencing input: blood. The sequence was obtained from a man aged 25-45 years with Graves' ophthalmopathy. The chain carries TRBV28 and TRBJ1-2, with D possibly matching TRBD1 (5 bases). The CDR3 reads CASSLLRDGYTF. As DNA, the CDR3 is TGTGCCAGCAGTTTACTAAGGGACGGCTACACCTTC.